This T cell receptor beta chain derives from a study of T-cell reconstitution after alpha-beta-depleted transplantation in children. This CDR3 is 14 amino acids long. The germline CDR1 and CDR2 sequences are DFQATT and SNEGSKA (reference sequence). Between the trimmed V and J ends, which lost 5 bases and 2 bases, there was a span of 15 bases. TCRbeta library preparation incorporated unique molecular identifiers. A single record per CDR3 protein comes from TCRdb applying MiXCR to the PCR reads. The sample yields a few hundred thousand distinct CDR3 sequences, around 8.9% seen once. V usage is TRBV20-1 and J usage is TRBJ2-5, with a weak D call TRBD1 (6 bases). This sequence was found in a human donor who donated a stem cell graft to a child with SCID. This material consisted of PBMCs from the stem cell graft donor, taken from the stem cell graft. The CDR3 sequence is CSAPKGELQETQYF. Written as DNA, the CDR3 is TGCAGTGCTCCCAAGGGGGAACTACAAGAGACCCAGTACTTC.